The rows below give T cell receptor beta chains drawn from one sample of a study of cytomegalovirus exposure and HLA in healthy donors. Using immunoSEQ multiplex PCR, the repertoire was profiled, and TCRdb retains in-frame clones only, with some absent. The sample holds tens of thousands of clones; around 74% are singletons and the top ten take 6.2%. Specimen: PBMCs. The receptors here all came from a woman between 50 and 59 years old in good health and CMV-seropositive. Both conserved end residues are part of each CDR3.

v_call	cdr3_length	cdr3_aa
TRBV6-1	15	CASSEEDRVGYGYTF
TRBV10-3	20	CAISPVGSGRAEGTDNEQFF
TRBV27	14	CASSLRTATGELFF
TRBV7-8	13	CASSSRTGEGYTF
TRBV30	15	CAWSLAGGLYNEQFF
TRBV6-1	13	CASSELWRQPQHF
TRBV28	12	CASSGSGKTQYF
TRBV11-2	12	CASSLEGRRAFF
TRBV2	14	CASRGTLKLYEQYF
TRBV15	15	CATAPQGTNTGELFF
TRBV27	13	CASSFQGNYGYTF
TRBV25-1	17	CASSGNSHDPGNYGYTF
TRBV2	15	CASNILAGEGYEQYF
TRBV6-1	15	CASTWTPVQNTEAFF
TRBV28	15	CASLRVVRANEKLFF
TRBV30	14	CAGHAGKSTGELFF
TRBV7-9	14	CASSSRGRHEKLFF
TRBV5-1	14	CASSRKASQDGYTF
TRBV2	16	CASTEFRDTYPDTQYF
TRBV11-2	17	CASSPVGDRSNTDTQYF
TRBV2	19	CASSPPLQSSGRVYNEQFF
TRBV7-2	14	CASSLSRGPYEQYF
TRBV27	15	CASSLSPQGAAGYTF
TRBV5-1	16	CASSLGQGVGNTEAFF
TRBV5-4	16	CASSLAVLAGQETQYF
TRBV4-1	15	CASRQPFRENTEAFF
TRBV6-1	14	CASSVRQGGTEAFF
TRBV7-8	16	CASSNPKDSRNYGYTF
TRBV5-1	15	CASSLEGVMNTEAFF
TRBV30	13	CAWSRLGAYEQYF
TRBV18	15	CASSLPQGGLEKLFF
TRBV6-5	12	CASRTLASGYTF
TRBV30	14	CAWSVTRIVGEQYF
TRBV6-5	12	CASSQGSVEQYF
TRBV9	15	CASSTGTSGLNEQFF
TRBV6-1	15	CASSEALAGTDTQYF
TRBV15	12	CATSNGQGSIYF
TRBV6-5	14	CASGTSGTGYEQYF
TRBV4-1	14	CASRVGVTYNEQFF
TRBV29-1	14	CSVAVDRGNYGYTF
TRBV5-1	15	CASSLNPGKTGELFF
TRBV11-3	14	CASSSRQGAGTQYF
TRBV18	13	CASSTIWTVEAFF
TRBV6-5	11	CASRRGDTQYF
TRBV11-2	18	CASSLGRTGDVGRTEAFF
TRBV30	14	CAWSRDRGTQPQHF
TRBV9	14	CASSVGGTNNEQFF
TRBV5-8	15	CASSAGTSARGEQFF
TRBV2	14	CASSDLGHGEKLFF
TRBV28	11	CASIGFNIQYF
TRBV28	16	CASSLPGGLSNTEAFF
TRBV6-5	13	CASRRTGGETQYF
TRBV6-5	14	CASSYGAGNQPQHF
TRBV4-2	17	CASSLGKGVASQETQYF
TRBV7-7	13	CASSLDSESEQYF